This T cell receptor (beta chain) was captured in a study of tumor-infiltrating lymphocytes in primary liver carcinoma (dated by TCRdb to the late 2010s). About the full investigation: Between late 2015 and March 2016, 4 or 5 patients in China with histopathologically diagnosed primary liver carcinoma had surgical resection. Of the five patients (three men and two women, aged 30 to 69 years), four had hepatocellular carcinoma and one had combined HCC and intrahepatic cholangiocarcinoma. The five patients had tumors of stage T1-T3 N0M0, with maximum diameters ranging from 4.2 to 10 cm. Samples yielded roughly 3.65 to 7.13 million productive TCRbeta reads; read depth did not differ significantly between tissue types. TCRbeta repertoire sequencing, expression microarrays and whole-exome sequencing were combined in the study across five regions of each liver tumor, with adjacent normal tissue and blood also included. A total of around 35 specimens from 5 patients, comprising about 25 tumor regions, 5 adjacent noncancerous liver tissues and 5 peripheral blood samples, were covered by TCRbeta repertoire sequencing. Repertoires from technical replicates were highly reproducible, with mean shared-clone rates near 0.89 and correlation coefficients above 0.95. Points the paper makes about the study in general: Consistent with antigen-driven expansion, pairs of tumor regions showed higher repertoire overlap (mean roughly 36%) than either tumor-adjacent pairs (roughly 17%) or tumor-blood pairs (roughly 15%). With just a few patients in the study, the authors point out that the findings should be validated in a larger study. Only the TCR beta chain was sequenced, so true repertoire diversity is likely underestimated because unpaired alpha chains were not captured. Compared with blood, tumors had a significantly larger share of the repertoire taken up by the top 250 clones (p = 0.039). Bulk unsorted samples precluded comparing CD4+ and CD8+ T cell repertoires.

Starting from approximately 460 ng total RNA, TCRbeta-specific cDNA was produced by reverse transcription with a constant-region primer and ProtoScript II reverse transcriptase. Construction of the TCRbeta libraries relied on three nested rounds of multiplex PCR, following a slightly modified ARM-PCR procedure. The first two PCR rounds used multiplex TRBV1-TRBV30 forward primers with a Cbeta reverse primer, each for roughly 10 cycles. Sample barcodes and Illumina adapters were added in a final 25-cycle PCR with Deep VentR polymerase. Before sequencing, amplicons of 200-500 bp were gel-purified using a QIAquick gel extraction kit. The TCRbeta amplicons were sequenced with 250-bp paired-end reads on an Illumina HiSeq 2500. The study's processing was this. Quality trimming of reads was performed with Trimmomatic v0.33, and paired reads were merged with FLASH v1.2.11 so that full CDR3 sequences could be recovered. V, D and J germline segments were assigned to the rearranged TCRbeta sequences by MiGEC v1.2.1b. Clonotype statistics and Shannon-Wiener diversity indices were calculated with VDJtools v1.0.0. To cut down on sampling bias, every analysis after diversity analysis relied on just the 250 most abundant clonotypes from each sample. TCRdb applied fastp at Q25 and MiXCR to the public reads, then kept only in-frame beta chains. All rows with the same CDR3 protein become a single entry with the most common DNA and genes. TCRdb, not the original authors, processed these V and J calls. Across this sample there are 300,000 to 400,000 distinct CDR3 sequences, with less than 75% seen only once. Roughly 9% of the sample is in the top ten clones.

Blood RNA was extracted from unsorted whole blood with TRIzol reagent; germline DNA came from the DNeasy Blood & Tissue kit. At the time of sampling, the patients were treatment-naive and had chronic HBV infection. Before surgery, around 4 milliliters of peripheral blood were drawn into K2EDTA tubes. To note about this clonotype: What antigen it recognizes has not been identified. No base quality values were provided; no much bigger clone lies one nucleotide off.

According to the germline V gene, CDR1 reads SGHDT and CDR2 reads YYEEEE. Trimming costs V 4 bases and J 0 bases, and their ends lie 17 bases apart. The CDR3 covers 16 residues, taking in both the cysteine and the phenylalanine. The retained sequence is limited to the CDR3, 48 bases, with the frame set at the first base. The chain was built from TRBV5-6 and TRBJ2-7; the D assignment is uncertain and may be TRBD1 or TRBD2, with 6 bases supporting each. This TCR derives from a man aged 40-49 years with primary liver carcinoma and hepatitis B virus infection. The sample consisted of peripheral blood. The CDR3 loop reads CASSPDGGGYSYEQYF. The nucleotides read TGTGCCAGCAGCCCCGACGGGGGCGGATACTCCTACGAGCAGTACTTC.